The 17 T cell receptor beta chains presented below share a single source sample, sequenced in a study of monozygotic twins with inflammatory bowel disease. TCRdb re-called the 5' RACE reads; every CDR3 protein appears as one record, without DNA. The sample table sets out 420,000 or so distinct CDR3 sequences. The sample taken for sequencing was blood. The source is a human donor with ulcerative colitis or Crohn's disease, or a healthy co-twin of an affected twin (not recorded which).

This chain connects TRBV7-2 to TRBJ2-1; TCRdb outputs TRBD2, but without DNA this stays unchecked. Germline V gene lookup returns CDR1 SGHTA and CDR2 FQGNSA. This CDR3 comprises 16 residues. The CDR3 region is CASSFGGSGRYNEQFF. Supplemented by reference TRBV7-2 and TRBJ2-1, the full variable domain reads GAGVSQSPSNKVTEKGKDVELRCDPISGHTALYWYRQSLGQGLEFLIYFQGNSAPDKSGLPSDRFSAERTGGSVSTLTIQRTQQEDSAVYLCASSFGGSGRYNEQFFGPGTRLTVL.

This CDR3 reads CATSDFPTAHEQFF. The chain uses TRBV24-1 and TRBJ2-1; absent DNA, TCRdb's TRBD1 call cannot be checked. Germline CDR1 is KGHDR and CDR2 is SFDVKD. The CDR3 runs to 14 residues.

V is TRBV20-1 and J is TRBJ2-4; the D call of TRBD2 rests on TCRdb alone, since no DNA is present to check it. The length of the CDR3 is 14 residues. CDR1 is DFQATT and CDR2 is SNEGSKA in the germline V gene (reference sequence). The CDR3 protein is CSAPRTSGIGIQYF.

V gene TRBV7-8 combines with J gene TRBJ2-7; the TCRdb call, TRBD2, lacks DNA for checking. The CDR3 runs to 17 residues. Germline V gives CDR1 SGHVS, CDR2 FQNEAQ. CDR3 in amino acids: CASSLEARLVGAYEQYF.

This chain joins TRBV12-3 or TRBV12-4 and TRBJ2-1. This CDR3 has 15 amino acids. The CDR3 region is CASSFGFSSTHEQFF.

The chain uses TRBV4-2 and TRBJ1-6; lacking DNA, the TRBD1 call made by TCRdb goes unchecked. Per germline, CDR1 LGHNA and CDR2 YNFKEQ. This CDR3 comprises 16 residues. This chain's CDR3 is CASSQDPQGAHSPLHF.

The gene calls are TRBV3-1 and TRBJ2-3; TCRdb indicates TRBD2, and absent DNA this call remains unverified. The CDR3 is made up of 18 amino acids. The V gene's germline CDR1 is LGHDT and CDR2 YNNKEL (reference sequence). CDR3 in amino acids: CASSQGLLAGETTDTQYF.

The chain uses TRBV5-6 and TRBJ2-3; the TRBD2 assignment by TCRdb is unverifiable without DNA. The CDR3 consists of 15 residues. From germline, CDR1 is SGHDT and CDR2 YYEEEE. The CDR3 reads CASSDGRLSTDTQYF.

The V call is TRBV4-3, the J call TRBJ1-1; TCRdb gives TRBD1 as the D gene, but with no DNA this cannot be confirmed. The CDR3 runs to 15 residues. Germline assignment: CDR1 LGHNA and CDR2 YSLEER. The CDR3 loop is CASSQATGTGLEAFF.

V gene TRBV20-1 combines with J gene TRBJ2-1; TCRdb indicates TRBD2, and absent DNA this call remains unverified. Germline CDR1 DFQATT, CDR2 SNEGSKA (reference sequence). The CDR3 extends over 16 amino acids. The CDR3 reads CSARALTSGRGNEQFF.

The V and J genes are TRBV28 and TRBJ1-6; TCRdb gives TRBD1 as the D gene, but with no DNA this cannot be confirmed. CDR1 is MDHEN and CDR2 is SYDVKM in the germline V gene. The CDR3 spans 12 residues. The CDR3 here is CAGRTGATPLYF.

V gene TRBV21-1 combines with J gene TRBJ2-1; there is no DNA to check the TCRdb D call of TRBD1. TRBV21-1 is flagged as a pseudogene. This CDR3 has 14 residues. CDR3 protein: CASSIRRQGNEQFF.

V gene TRBV27 combines with J gene TRBJ2-7; TCRdb calls TRBD2, which cannot be checked without DNA. This CDR3 comprises 15 residues. The germline V gene has CDR1 MNHEY and CDR2 SMNVEV (reference sequence). The CDR3 sequence: CASSFTSGSGYEQYF.

The chain carries TRBV15 and TRBJ1-1; TCRdb selects TRBD1, and the lack of DNA leaves this call unchecked. Looked up from germline, CDR1 is LNHNV and CDR2 is YYDKDF (reference sequence). There are 15 residues in the CDR3. The CDR3 is CATSRDGTGATEAFF.

The V and J genes are TRBV12-3 or TRBV12-4 and TRBJ1-1; checking the TCRdb D call of TRBD1 is not possible without DNA. This CDR3 comprises 13 residues. The CDR3 sequence is CASTRWSEGEAFF.

This rearrangement joins TRBV6-1 to TRBJ2-3; no DNA is available, so the TRBD2 call from TCRdb remains unchecked. Germline V gene data show CDR1 as MNHNS and CDR2 as SASEGT. The CDR3 contains 15 residues. CDR3 sequence: CASSPLGSGTDTQYF.

The chain carries TRBV5-8 and TRBJ1-3; TCRdb proposes TRBD1, but this gene call is untestable without DNA. CDR3 length equals 15 residues. Germline V CDR1 and CDR2: SGHTS, YDEGEE. CDR3 residues: CASSLGARAGNTIYF.